These 29 T cell receptor beta chains came from one sample sequenced in a study of T cell changes during pregnancy in multiple sclerosis. TCRdb keeps only in-frame clones here, not all; method: immunoSEQ multiplex PCR. The repertoire holds roughly 30,000 clones, approximately 89% seen once, with 5% to 5.5% in the top ten. The material was CD8+ T cells from peripheral blood mononuclear cells, obtained in the first trimester of pregnancy. These receptors all stem from a female donor with multiple sclerosis, enrolled in a pregnancy study.

The chain uses TRBV7-9 and TRBJ1-3, with D uncertain. The CDR3 is 18 residues long. The germline gives CDR1 SEHNR, CDR2 FQNEAQ (reference sequence). V shed 8 bases and J shed 0 bases, with 23 bases lying between them. The CDR3 protein is CASAKDGQAYRSGNTIYF. CDR3 nucleotide sequence: TGTGCCAGCGCCAAGGATGGGCAGGCTTATCGCTCTGGAAACACCATATATTTT.

The V call is TRBV5-1, the J call TRBJ1-1; TRBD1 is a possible D gene (5 bases). V was trimmed by 0 bases and J by 3 bases, leaving 9 bases between them. Per germline, CDR1 SGHRS and CDR2 YFSETQ. This CDR3 comprises 14 residues. CDR3 nucleotides: TGCGCCAGCAGCTTGGCTTGGGGGGACACTGAAGCTTTCTTT. Protein: CASSLAWGDTEAFF.

This clone was recorded once. In DNA form, the CDR3 reads TGTGCCAGCAGCTTCGGGGACAGCCCTTATGGCTACACCTTC. Residues: CASSFGDSPYGYTF. This chain links TRBV7-9 with TRBJ1-2, with TRBD1 identical over 7 bases. The CDR3 loop spans 14 amino acids. Germline values: CDR1 SEHNR, CDR2 FQNEAQ (reference sequence). Germline trimming cut 3 bases from V and 5 bases from J; bases unmatched to any gene: 6.

The chain carries TRBV5-5 and TRBJ1-2, with D perhaps TRBD1 (6 bases). V was cut by 3 bases and J by 3 bases, with 21 bases left in between. Germline CDR1 reads SGHKS; CDR2 reads YYEKEE (reference sequence). CDR3 length: 17 residues. CDR3 protein: CASSSILFYREDYGYTF. CDR3 sequence (DNA): TGTGCCAGCAGCTCCATATTATTCTACAGGGAAGACTATGGCTACACCTTC.

This clone occurred a few times. The CDR3 DNA reads as TGTGCCAGCAGTTTAGACGGGGACTACGAGCAGTACTTC. Protein product: CASSLDGDYEQYF. The J gene is TRBJ2-7, the V gene TRBV27, with D maybe TRBD2 (5 bases). The germline V gene has CDR1 MNHEY and CDR2 SMNVEV (reference sequence). The V end was cut by 2 bases, the J end by 3 bases, with 8 bases between. This CDR3 region has 13 residues.

This rearrangement joins TRBV6-5 to TRBJ2-7, with D possibly TRBD2 on 6 matching bases. Germline loops: CDR1 MNHEY, CDR2 SVGAGI. V was cut by 0 bases and J by 3 bases, with 9 bases left in between. The CDR3 totals 14 residues. Here the CDR3 reads CASSYSTEGYEQYF. The CDR3, as DNA: TGTGCCAGCAGTTACTCGACGGAGGGCTACGAGCAGTACTTC.

CDR3 in DNA: TGTGCCAGCAGTTTGTTCACGACTAGTACGGGCGAGCAGTACTTC. It is translated as CASSLFTTSTGEQYF. The chain has TRBV27 and TRBJ2-7; D may be TRBD2 (6 bases). Between the trimmed V and J ends, which lost 3 bases and 6 bases, there was a span of 18 bases. This CDR3 region has 15 residues. Germline lookup yields CDR1 MNHEY and CDR2 SMNVEV (reference sequence).

In DNA form, the CDR3 reads TGTGCCAGCAGCGTAGACCGGTTGAGGAACACTGAAGCTTTCTTT. Encoded protein: CASSVDRLRNTEAFF. V gene TRBV9 combines with J gene TRBJ1-1; no reliable D call. The CDR3 has 15 amino acids. CDR1 and CDR2 (germline): SGDLS, YYNGEE. V shed 0 bases and J shed 1 base, with 10 bases lying between them.

CDR3 loop: CASGQGAETQYF. The CDR3 bases are TGTGCCAGTGGACAGGGGGCGGAGACCCAGTACTTC. The V gene is TRBV10-3, the J gene TRBJ2-5, with TRBD1 identical over 11 bases. Germline lookup yields CDR1 ENHRY and CDR2 SYGVKD. The CDR3 length is 12 residues. Losses at the gene ends were 10 bases for V and 5 bases for J; bases not matched to a gene: 3.

The CDR3 sequence: CASSELETTGELFF. The CDR3 DNA follows: TGTGCCAGCAGCGAGCTGGAGACGACCGGGGAGCTGTTTTTT. The chain uses TRBV27 and TRBJ2-2; D gene uncertain. The germline CDR1 and CDR2 sequences are MNHEY and SMNVEV (reference sequence). This CDR3 spans 14 amino acids. V lost 6 bases and J lost 5, with 13 bases in between.

The chain combines TRBV5-6 with TRBJ2-7; TRBD2 agrees at 14 bases. The CDR3 sequence is 17 residues long. After removal of 4 bases from V and 2 bases from J, the junction contained 8 bases not matched to a gene. Germline CDR1 reads SGHDT; CDR2 reads YYEEEE. CDR3 DNA sequence: TGTGCCAGCAGCCTAGGTCCGGGACTAGCGGGAGCCTACGAGCAGTACTTC. Its translation is CASSLGPGLAGAYEQYF. Full variable domain (remainder filled in from reference TRBV5-6 and TRBJ2-7): DAGVTQSPTHLIKTRGQQVTLRCSPKSGHDTVSWYQQALGQGPQFIFQYYEEEERQRGNFPDRFSGHQFPNYSSELNVNALLLGDSALYLCASSLGPGLAGAYEQYFGPGTRLTVT.

The chain employs TRBV27 and TRBJ2-7, with a weak D call TRBD2 (5 bases). The CDR3 sequence is 17 residues long. Trimming removed 5 bases at V and 1 base at J, with 21 bases between. Germline CDR1 MNHEY, CDR2 SMNVEV (reference sequence). CDR3 coding DNA: TGTGCCAGCAGTCCTAGCCACAGCGTCCTGGGGTCCTACGAGCAGTACTTC. Translated: CASSPSHSVLGSYEQYF.

This chain connects TRBV5-1 to TRBJ2-5; D is ambiguous. The J call may not be correct, given that the DNA end is closer to TRBJ2-7. The length of the CDR3 is 14 residues. CDR1 and CDR2 from the germline V gene are SGHRS and YFSETQ. Here the CDR3 reads CASSLSATDYEQYF. The DNA for the CDR3 is TGCGCCAGCAGCTTGTCAGCTACAGACTACGAGCAGTACTTC.

V and J are TRBV4-1 and TRBJ2-1; D possibly corresponds to TRBD1 (6 bases). Trimming shortened V by 3 bases and J by 6 bases, and 9 bases separated the two germline ends. CDR1 is MGHRA and CDR2 is YSYEKL in the germline V gene. This CDR3 comprises 13 residues. Here the CDR3 reads CASSQVGGNEQFF. The CDR3 DNA follows: TGCGCCAGCAGCCAGGTAGGGGGCAATGAGCAGTTCTTC.

V usage is TRBV6-5 and J usage is TRBJ1-1; perhaps TRBD1 as D (6 bases). The CDR3 contains 12 residues. In germline, CDR1 is MNHEY, CDR2 SVGAGI. The germline V and J ends were trimmed by 5 bases and 8 bases, with 12 bases remaining between them. The CDR3 coding sequence is TGTGCCAGCAGTAGTACCGGGACAGAAGCTTTCTTT. This sequence encodes CASSSTGTEAFF.

The chain's CDR3 is CASSSKGLAGDYEQYF. The DNA of the CDR3 is TGTGCCAGCAGCTCGAAAGGACTAGCGGGAGATTACGAGCAGTACTTC. V gene TRBV5-4 combines with J gene TRBJ2-7; 13 bases match TRBD2. The CDR3 sequence is 16 residues long. V trimming: 3 bases; J trimming: 4 bases; junction bases outside the gene matches: 7. Germline V gene lookup returns CDR1 SGHNT and CDR2 YYREEE (reference sequence).

J is TRBJ2-7 and V is TRBV5-6; TRBD1 matches at 8 bases. The CDR3 consists of 14 residues. Germline loops: CDR1 SGHDT, CDR2 YYEEEE. Trimming removed 4 bases from V and 7 bases from J; junction bases left unmatched: 10. In DNA, the CDR3 is TGTGCCAGCAGCCAGGGGGCCGCGATGCAGGAGCAGTACTTC. Amino acids: CASSQGAAMQEQYF.

This chain uses TRBV5-6 with TRBJ2-2, with D possibly matching TRBD2 (6 bases). The ends were cut back, 4 bases at V and 2 bases at J, with 12 bases in the middle. This CDR3 contains 15 residues. From germline, CDR1 is SGHDT and CDR2 YYEEEE. CDR3: CASSLGGGNTGELFF. The CDR3 nucleotides are TGTGCCAGCAGCCTTGGGGGAGGAAACACCGGGGAGCTGTTTTTT. Full variable domain (rest looked up from reference TRBV5-6 and TRBJ2-2): DAGVTQSPTHLIKTRGQQVTLRCSPKSGHDTVSWYQQALGQGPQFIFQYYEEEERQRGNFPDRFSGHQFPNYSSELNVNALLLGDSALYLCASSLGGGNTGELFFGEGSRLTVL.

The chain employs TRBV5-6 and TRBJ2-3, with 7 bases identical to TRBD1. Germline V lookup: CDR1 SGHDT, CDR2 YYEEEE. The CDR3 covers 18 residues. V lost 6 bases and J lost 3; bases outside the gene matches: 19. CDR3 loop: CASILQRRALRGTDTQYF. The CDR3 region has the DNA TGTGCCAGCATCCTTCAGCGGCGGGCCCTCAGGGGGACAGATACGCAGTATTTT. Combining the CDR3 with reference TRBV5-6 and TRBJ2-3 gives the whole variable domain DAGVTQSPTHLIKTRGQQVTLRCSPKSGHDTVSWYQQALGQGPQFIFQYYEEEERQRGNFPDRFSGHQFPNYSSELNVNALLLGDSALYLCASILQRRALRGTDTQYFGPGTRLTVL.

The V gene is TRBV7-2, the J gene TRBJ2-3, with D maybe TRBD2 (6 bases). The CDR3 runs 15 residues. Trimming stripped 2 bases from V and 5 bases from J, with 14 bases between. Germline-derived CDR1 and CDR2 are SGHTA and FQGNSA. For the CDR3, the DNA is TGTGCCAGCAGCTTAACGGCTAGCGATATAGATACGCAGTATTTT. It specifies CASSLTASDIDTQYF.

The genes are TRBV19 and TRBJ2-5; TRBD1 agrees at 8 bases. J gave up 3 bases and V 3 bases, and 9 bases lay outside the gene matches. Germline CDR1 and CDR2: LNHDA and SQIVND (reference sequence). The CDR3 has 16 residues. The CDR3 loop is CASSMGQVKVEETQYF. The CDR3 coding sequence is TGTGCCAGTAGTATGGGACAGGTAAAGGTCGAAGAGACCCAGTACTTC.

The chain couples TRBV5-6 to TRBJ2-1, with TRBD2 matching over 7 bases. CDR3 size: 16 residues. Germline V gene sequence: CDR1 SGHDT, CDR2 YYEEEE. Trimming cost V 0 bases and J 1 base; bases outside gene matches: 4. CDR3 loop: CASSLVPAGSYNEQFF. The CDR3, as DNA: TGTGCCAGCAGCTTGGTGCCAGCGGGGTCCTACAATGAGCAGTTCTTC.

V gene TRBV30 combines with J gene TRBJ1-1; D is possibly TRBD1 (5 bases). This CDR3 contains 16 residues. From germline, CDR1 is GTSNPN and CDR2 SVGIG (reference sequence). V lost 4 bases, J lost 4 bases, and 22 bases lay in between. CDR3 sequence (DNA): TGTGCCTGGACGCGGGACTGGGAAGAGGTTAGCACTGAAGCTTTCTTT. Residues: CAWTRDWEEVSTEAFF.

The gene calls are TRBV19 and TRBJ2-3, with TRBD2 identical over 8 bases. The germline V gene has CDR1 LNHDA and CDR2 SQIVND (reference sequence). This CDR3 comprises 16 residues. After removal of 5 bases from V and 3 bases from J, the junction contained 10 bases not matched to a gene. The CDR3 bases are TGTGCCAGTAGTCTTACAGCGGGAGAGGGGACAGATACGCAGTATTTT. It encodes CASSLTAGEGTDTQYF.

The rearrangement uses TRBV19 and TRBJ2-3, with D maybe TRBD1 (11 bases). The CDR3 is 19 residues long. Trimming removed 5 bases at V and 4 bases at J, with 28 bases between. From germline, CDR1 is LNHDA and CDR2 SQIVND (reference sequence). CDR3 residues: CASSATGTGGLAGADTQYF. CDR3 DNA sequence: TGTGCCAGTAGTGCGACCGGGACAGGGGGGCTAGCGGGAGCAGATACGCAGTATTTT. Looking up the rest from reference TRBV19 and TRBJ2-3 gives the full variable domain: DGGITQSPKYLFRKEGQNVTLSCEQNLNHDAMYWYRQDPGQGLRLIYYSQIVNDFQKGDIAEGYSVSREKKESFPLTVTSAQKNPTAFYLCASSATGTGGLAGADTQYFGPGTRLTVL.

This clone was seen more than once but under ten times. The chain employs TRBV5-8 and TRBJ1-5; TRBD1 matches 10 bases. Germline V lookup: CDR1 SGHTS, CDR2 YDEGEE. Losses at the gene ends were 4 bases for V and 1 base for J; bases not matched to a gene: 8. The CDR3 is 17 amino acids. The CDR3 region has the DNA TGTGCCAGCAGCCCGGGGACAGGGGATGGGAGCAATCAGCCCCAGCATTTT. Translation: CASSPGTGDGSNQPQHF.

The CDR3 is CASSFSVYEQYF. The DNA for the CDR3 is TGTGCCAGCAGCTTTTCGGTCTACGAGCAGTACTTC. The chain carries TRBV7-9 and TRBJ2-7, with D unresolved. The CDR3 runs 12 residues. Between the trimmed V and J ends, which lost 3 bases and 3 bases, there was a span of 6 bases. Germline assignment: CDR1 SEHNR and CDR2 FQNEAQ (reference sequence).

CDR3 bases: TGCAGCGTTGAAGGGAACCGGGACACCTTCGATGAGCAGTTCTTC. Its translation: CSVEGNRDTFDEQFF. This chain links TRBV29-1 with TRBJ2-1; D perhaps matches TRBD1 (6 bases). The CDR3 has 15 amino acids. V was clipped by 1 base and J by 8 bases, with 18 bases between them. Germline values: CDR1 SQVTM, CDR2 ANQGSEA.

By share, this clone counts as medium-sized (0.01 to 0.1%). At the DNA level, this CDR3 is encoded by other sequences in the same sample as well. The chain recombines TRBV4-1 with TRBJ1-5; 7 bases match TRBD1. The CDR3 has 15 amino acids. The germline CDR1 and CDR2 sequences are MGHRA and YSYEKL. The V segment lost 4 bases and the J segment 3 bases; nucleotides outside the gene matches: 6. CDR3 coding DNA: TGCGCCAGCAGCCCTACAGGGGTTTCCAATCAGCCCCAGCATTTT. It yields the protein CASSPTGVSNQPQHF.